Listed below are T cell receptor beta chains from one sample, sequenced in a study of OX40 agonist ivuxolimab in advanced cancers. Using immunoSEQ multiplex PCR, the repertoire was profiled, and TCRdb retains in-frame clones only, with some absent. The sample has around 56,000 clones; around nine tenths are singletons. The sequencing used CD4+ or CD8+ T cells sorted from blood, collected in a trial of the OX40 agonist ivuxolimab. The receptor source for this set is an adult with an advanced solid tumor such as melanoma, head and neck, liver or kidney cancer. Both conserved end residues are part of each CDR3. The D gene is left open where the match is weak.

J	V	D	CDR3
TRBJ2-4	TRBV28	-	CASYRDTKYF
TRBJ1-5	TRBV6-5	-	CASSDHGGGQPQHF
TRBJ2-1	TRBV21-1	-	CASSKRIALVPRGNEQFF
TRBJ2-7	TRBV7-2	-	CASSRSDVPYYEQYF
TRBJ2-1	TRBV27	-	CASKPDRVRLDYNEQFF
TRBJ2-5	TRBV19	TRBD2	CASSLNAGVETQYF
TRBJ1-1	TRBV7-3	-	CASSALGGTEAFF
TRBJ2-7	TRBV21-1	-	CASSRPDPDRYF
TRBJ2-7	TRBV27	-	CASSPSAGVEQYF
TRBJ2-3	TRBV7-2	TRBD2	CASSLGTSGSTDTQYF
TRBJ2-2	TRBV19	TRBD1	CASSIDPGGNTGELFF
TRBJ2-5	TRBV28	TRBD2	CASTTGTSGGGETQYF
TRBJ2-1	TRBV11-1	-	CASSLEATSYNEQFF
TRBJ2-7	TRBV5-4	TRBD1	CASSPGTGFGYEQYF
TRBJ2-5	TRBV9	-	CASSVGGLGEETQYF
TRBJ2-6	TRBV5-1	TRBD2	CASSLAPDGLAGGFGGANVLTF
TRBJ2-2	TRBV4-3	TRBD1	CASSQEINRGRLNTGELFF
TRBJ2-7	TRBV25-1	-	CASREGTAESYEQYF
TRBJ2-1	TRBV9	TRBD2	CASSASGRVGNEQFF
TRBJ2-7	TRBV28	TRBD2	CASSLWTSAQGDEQYF
TRBJ2-1	TRBV19	TRBD2	CASSITSGGRNYNEQFF
TRBJ1-5	TRBV19	-	CASSLQGNSNQPQHF
TRBJ2-2	TRBV10-3	-	CAISESTGSGELFF
TRBJ1-2	TRBV18	-	CASSPGLDYGYTF
TRBJ2-7	TRBV7-6	-	CASSLASMYEQYF
TRBJ2-3	TRBV19	TRBD1	CASSSGLGQGRRADTQYF
TRBJ2-3	TRBV7-3	-	CASSSNTDTQYF
TRBJ1-3	TRBV5-1	-	CASSLVGSSGNTIYF
TRBJ1-1	TRBV5-4	TRBD1	CAGGEGGADTEAFF